This TCR beta chain was found in a study of a mutant IDH1 vaccine in newly diagnosed glioma. The CDR3 has 15 residues. V was shortened by 0 bases and J by 1 base, with 7 bases between the two germline ends. The germline V gene has CDR1 SGHDT and CDR2 YYEEEE. Measured with immunoSEQ multiplex PCR; TCRdb has only the in-frame clones, and not every one. The sample lists 30,000 or so clones, approximately 80% occurring once. On this clone itself: Its antigen is not known.

Overall study results and limits: Seemingly, pseudoprogression had no relation to changes in the top peripheral T cell clonotypes.

The time point was: baseline, week 1 (first vaccination visit). The treatment here: pre-vaccination baseline after standard-of-care therapy. The V call is TRBV5-6, the J call TRBJ2-2, with D hard to call. This clonotype originated in a man aged 30 to 45 with glioma. Source: PBMCs, taken from a glioma patient treated with radiotherapy, temozolomide or both. CDR3 residues: CASSLAEVNTGELFF. The DNA of the CDR3 is TGTGCCAGCAGCTTGGCTGAGGTGAACACCGGGGAGCTGTTTTTT.